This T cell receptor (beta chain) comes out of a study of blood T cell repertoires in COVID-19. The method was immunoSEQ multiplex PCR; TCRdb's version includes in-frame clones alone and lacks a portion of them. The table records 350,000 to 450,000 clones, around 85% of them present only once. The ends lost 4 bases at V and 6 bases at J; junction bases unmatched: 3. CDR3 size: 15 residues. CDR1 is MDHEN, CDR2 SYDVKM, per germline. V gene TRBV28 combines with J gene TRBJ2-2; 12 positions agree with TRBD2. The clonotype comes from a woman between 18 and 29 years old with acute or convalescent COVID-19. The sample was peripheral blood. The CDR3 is CASSSSSGRAGELFF. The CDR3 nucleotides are TGTGCCAGCAGTTCCTCTAGCGGGAGGGCCGGGGAGCTGTTTTTT.